Below are 11 T cell receptor beta chains sequenced from a single sample in a study of T cell responses to AZD1222 COVID-19 vaccine. The protocol was immunoSEQ multiplex PCR, while the TCRdb copy is restricted to in-frame clones and leaves out a portion. The data show tens of thousands of clones, approximately 84% seen once. Specimen: peripheral blood, collected on day 0 of AZD1222 vaccination. All receptors come from an adult in good health.

The chain carries TRBV5-1 and TRBJ1-3; 9 bases align to TRBD1. Germline CDR1 is SGHRS and CDR2 is YFSETQ. J lost 7 bases, V lost 1 base, and 9 bases had no gene match. This CDR3 is 16 amino acids long. This CDR3 reads CASSLTGTGFRNTIYF. The CDR3 coding sequence is TGCGCCAGCAGCTTGACGGGGACAGGGTTTCGGAACACCATATATTTT.

This CDR3 reads CASSLSTVYEQYF. The CDR3 DNA reads TGCGCCAGCAGCTTGAGTACAGTCTACGAGCAGTACTTC. The V gene is TRBV5-1, the J gene TRBJ2-7; no definite D call. The germline V gene encodes CDR1 SGHRS and CDR2 YFSETQ. V shed 1 base and J shed 3 bases, with 8 bases lying between them. The CDR3 sequence is 13 residues long.

The chain links TRBV5-5 to TRBJ2-5; TRBD1 aligns across 11 bases. V was clipped by 2 bases and J by 4 bases; unmatched bases: 16. Germline CDR1 SGHKS, CDR2 YYEKEE (reference sequence). The CDR3 totals 19 residues. The CDR3 bases are TGTGCCAGCAGCTTAACATACTCCGGGACAGGGGGAAATCGAGAGACCCAGTACTTC. This gives the protein CASSLTYSGTGGNRETQYF.

About this clone: Relative to the germline gene, one junction end is altered; a read error may explain this. The chain links TRBV20-1 to TRBJ2-7; 11 bases align to TRBD1. The CDR3 length is 10 residues. Germline assignment: CDR1 DFQATT and CDR2 SNEGSKA (reference sequence). The CDR3 is CSARSGQGVF. DNA of the CDR3: TGCAGTGCTAGATCGGGACAGGGGGTTTTC.

The rearrangement joins TRBV11-2 to TRBJ2-1; no definite D call. V lost 4 bases, J lost 9 bases, and 10 bases lay in between. Germline V gene lookup returns CDR1 SGHAT and CDR2 FQNNGV. The CDR3 has 12 residues. Here the CDR3 reads CASSSRLGEQFF. In DNA form, the CDR3 reads TGTGCCAGCAGCTCCCGACTTGGTGAGCAGTTCTTC.

This chain links TRBV5-1 with TRBJ2-3; 10 bases fit TRBD2. V shed 0 bases, J shed 4 bases, and the junction held 8 bases outside the gene matches. The CDR3 is 17 residues long. Germline values: CDR1 SGHRS, CDR2 YFSETQ. CDR3 coding DNA: TGCGCCAGCAGCTTGGGGAGCGGGGGGGCCGTCCCAGATACGCAGTATTTT. It encodes CASSLGSGGAVPDTQYF.

The chain employs TRBV7-9 and TRBJ2-5, with D perhaps matching TRBD2 (5 bases). Per the germline V gene, CDR1 is SEHNR and CDR2 is FQNEAQ (reference sequence). This CDR3 is built from 15 residues. Deletions cut 5 bases from V and 2 bases from J, with 15 bases between. CDR3 protein: CASSLPRGVQETQYF. CDR3 DNA sequence: TGTGCCAGCAGCCTACCCCGGGGAGTTCAAGAGACCCAGTACTTC.

CDR3 nucleotides: TGTGCCAGCAGAATACAAGGGGACACTGAAGCTTTCTTT. Protein product: CASRIQGDTEAFF. The chain links TRBV7-2 to TRBJ1-1; TRBD1 is a possible D gene (5 bases). Germline V gene sequence: CDR1 SGHTA, CDR2 FQGNSA. The CDR3 sequence is 13 residues long. Trimming pared 6 bases from V and 3 bases from J, leaving 11 bases between.

This chain joins TRBV2 and TRBJ2-2; 7 bases match TRBD1. Germline V gene sequence: CDR1 SNHLY, CDR2 FYNNEI. This CDR3 is built from 17 residues. V shed 4 bases, J shed 0 bases, and the junction held 8 bases outside the gene matches. The CDR3 DNA is TGTGCCAGCAGTGTTCCTAGGGACAGCCCGAACACCGGGGAGCTGTTTTTT. Translation gives CASSVPRDSPNTGELFF.

The chain has TRBV5-8 and TRBJ2-2; 10 nucleotides agree with TRBD1. CDR1 SGHTS and CDR2 YDEGEE come from the germline V gene. The CDR3 spans 16 residues. V gave up 3 bases and J gave up 3 bases; unmatched junction bases: 5. The CDR3 DNA follows: TGTGCCAGCAGCTCTTCGGGACAGGGGTACACCGGGGAGCTGTTTTTT. This encodes CASSSSGQGYTGELFF.

This clone was seen once. The CDR3 sequence: CASSSQRGGRETQYF. The CDR3 DNA sequence: TGTGCCAGCAGCTCACAGCGGGGGGGCAGGGAGACCCAGTACTTC. The chain couples TRBV7-2 to TRBJ2-5, with TRBD2 identical over 10 bases. V was clipped by 4 bases and J by 5 bases; unmatched bases: 7. This CDR3 comprises 15 residues. Germline V gene lookup returns CDR1 SGHTA and CDR2 FQGNSA.